The T cell receptor beta chain under discussion was sequenced for a study of blood T cells in healthy people across ages. V shed 2 bases, J shed 5 bases, and the junction held 13 bases outside the gene matches. From germline, CDR1 is DFQATT and CDR2 SNEGSKA (reference sequence). The CDR3 has 18 residues. On this clonotype itself: What it binds is unknown.

Study results and caveats: PBMCs went unsorted, and a conclusive naive versus antigen-experienced comparison was therefore prevented. A roughly linear age-dependent decrease characterized TCR beta diversity per million T cells.

PCR was performed a second time for about 7 to 11 cycles using a sample-barcoded 5' primer and a J-beta primer mix. TCRdb re-called the 5' RACE reads through MiXCR, storing one row per CDR3 protein. The profile shows over a million distinct CDR3 sequences, 45% of them singletons. The gene calls are TRBV20-1 and TRBJ2-5; 14 bases fit TRBD2. This TCR was recovered from a woman aged 60-75 years in good health. The specimen sequenced was blood. CDR3 sequence: CSARQLQGLAGDSETQYF. CDR3 bases: TGCAGTGCTAGACAACTCCAGGGACTAGCGGGAGACTCCGAGACCCAGTACTTC.